This T cell receptor beta chain was recorded in a study of T cell changes during pregnancy in multiple sclerosis (dated by TCRdb to the late 2010s). Background on the whole study: The study examined how the T cell repertoire changed over the course of pregnancy in women with multiple sclerosis.

The V and J ends are trimmed by 3 bases and 5 bases, leaving 17 bases between them. CDR1 and CDR2 (SEHNR, FQNEAQ) derive from the germline V gene (reference sequence). The CDR3 covers 15 residues, taking in both the cysteine and the phenylalanine. The sequence is cut down to CDR3 DNA, 45 bases in frame from base 1. The method behind the library was the immunoSEQ multiplex PCR assay. TCRdb provides this immuneACCESS table in a form limited to in-frame rearrangements. Some clones are lacking; in checked studies, under half of them reflect an unresolved V gene, and why the rest are absent is not known. This sample has 70,000 to 90,000 clones in its table, and 80% to 95% of those were observed once. Roughly 0.94% of the sample belongs to the ten largest clones. A note on this clone: This clone's antigen is unknown. No base quality values were provided; no much bigger clone lies one nucleotide off.

The specimen comprised peripheral blood, sampled in the first trimester of pregnancy. This clonotype was obtained from a female donor with multiple sclerosis, enrolled in a pregnancy study. The V gene is TRBV7-9 and the J gene is TRBJ2-7; the best D guess is TRBD2, with 6 bases matching. DNA sequence: TGTGCCAGCAGCTTGGCCGGAGGGACCACGGACGAGCAGTACTTC. This is translated as CASSLAGGTTDEQYF.